One and the same sample provided the 4 T cell receptor beta chains below, sequenced in a study of blood T cell repertoires in COVID-19 (dated by TCRdb to between 2020 and 2021). Receptors were amplified or captured by the immunoSEQ multiplex PCR assay. The table comes from immuneACCESS by way of TCRdb, which keeps in-frame sequences with V and J called. Part of the clones is missing from these tables; in studies checked, under half for an unresolved V gene and the rest for unknown reasons. A total of tens of thousands of clones appear in this sample, around three quarters of them only once. Of the sample, around 14% falls within the top ten clones. Source material: peripheral blood. The source of these receptors is an older woman with acute or convalescent COVID-19.

J is TRBJ1-1 and V is TRBV5-4; D is possibly TRBD1 (6 bases). V was shortened by 0 bases and J by 10 bases, with 10 bases between the two germline ends. This CDR3 has 12 residues. CDR1 and CDR2 from the germline V gene are SGHNT and YYREEE (reference sequence). Here the CDR3 DNA reads TGTGCCAGCAGCTTGGGGACAGAGGTAGCTTTCTTT. Amino acid sequence: CASSLGTEVAFF.

V usage is TRBV27 and J usage is TRBJ2-5; 14 bases map to TRBD2. This CDR3 region has 16 residues. Germline V gene sequence: CDR1 MNHEY, CDR2 SMNVEV (reference sequence). Losses at the gene ends were 6 bases for V and 4 bases for J; bases not matched to a gene: 7. CDR3 residues: CASSWGTSGSRETQYF. CDR3 coding DNA: TGTGCCAGCAGCTGGGGGACTAGCGGGAGTAGAGAGACCCAGTACTTC.

V usage is TRBV6-6 and J usage is TRBJ2-7, with 8 bases fitting TRBD1. V trimming: 2 bases; J trimming: 5 bases; junction bases outside the gene matches: 5. The CDR3 contains 14 residues. Germline V gene data show CDR1 as MNHNY and CDR2 as SVGAGI (reference sequence). DNA for the CDR3: TGTGCCAGCAGTTACGTCAAGGACAGGGACGAGCAGTACTTC. As protein: CASSYVKDRDEQYF.

The rearrangement uses TRBV18 and TRBJ2-2; 9 bases are shared with TRBD1. This CDR3 is 16 amino acids long. J lost 2 bases, V lost 4 bases, and 5 bases had no gene match. Germline lookup yields CDR1 KGHSH and CDR2 LQKENI. The CDR3 spells CASSQPGQGNTGELFF. In nucleotides, the CDR3 is TGTGCCAGCTCACAGCCGGGACAGGGCAACACCGGGGAGCTGTTTTTT.